These 13 T cell receptor beta chains originate from one sample sequenced in a study of cytomegalovirus exposure and HLA in healthy donors (dated by TCRdb to 2015 to 2018). Libraries were made using the immunoSEQ multiplex PCR assay. A mixture of 60 forward primers for TCR Vbeta segments and 13 reverse primers for TCR Jbeta segments was used in the multiplex PCR. Not all clones reach the TCRdb copy of this immuneACCESS table, which keeps in-frame sequences only. Checked studies attribute under half of the gap to unresolved V genes and leave the rest unexplained. The sample records some 130,000 clones, 74% of which are singletons. The ten largest clones represent roughly 7.2% of the sample. Sequences were obtained from PBMCs. These receptors originate from a male donor in good health and CMV-seronegative.

The chain has TRBV28 and TRBJ1-1; 7 nucleotides agree with TRBD1. The V gene end was trimmed by 8 bases and the J gene end by 4 bases; junction bases not matched to a gene: 16. Germline CDR1 MDHEN, CDR2 SYDVKM. The length of the CDR3 is 16 residues. The CDR3 spells CASPPPRQGRGTEAFF. The CDR3 nucleotides read TGTGCCAGCCCTCCCCCCCGACAGGGAAGGGGCACTGAAGCTTTCTTT.

This clone has more than one count but fewer than ten. The V and J genes are TRBV5-4 and TRBJ2-7, with 10 bases that match TRBD2. Trimming cost V 4 bases and J 1 base; bases outside gene matches: 11. CDR3 length: 17 amino acids. CDR1 SGHNT and CDR2 YYREEE come from the germline V gene (reference sequence). CDR3 protein: CASSLLTLAGVSYEQYF. Written as DNA, the CDR3 is TGTGCCAGCAGCCTCCTGACTCTAGCGGGAGTATCCTACGAGCAGTACTTC.

The chain recombines TRBV5-4 with TRBJ2-3; the D is unclear. V was clipped by 4 bases and J by 3 bases, with 12 bases between them. This CDR3 has 14 residues. From germline, CDR1 is SGHNT and CDR2 YYREEE (reference sequence). CDR3 residues: CASSAKFGTDTQYF. CDR3 sequence (DNA): TGTGCCAGCAGCGCCAAATTCGGGACAGATACGCAGTATTTT.

V and J are TRBV28 and TRBJ2-1; 14 nucleotides line up with TRBD2. The CDR3 is made up of 16 amino acids. Germline V gives CDR1 MDHEN, CDR2 SYDVKM. V was pared by 6 bases and J by 5 bases, with 6 bases of the junction left unmatched. The CDR3 nucleotides read TGTGCCAGCAGCCAAGGGACTAGCGGGGGACACAATGAGCAGTTCTTC. Translation gives CASSQGTSGGHNEQFF. Complete variable domain (other parts from reference TRBV28 and TRBJ2-1): DVKVTQSSRYLVKRTGEKVFLECVQDMDHENMFWYRQDPGLGLRLIYFSYDVKMKEKGDIPEGYSVSREKKERFSLILESASTNQTSMYLCASSQGTSGGHNEQFFGPGTRLTVL.

The genes are TRBV19 and TRBJ1-3; TRBD1 aligns across 8 bases. V was clipped by 9 bases and J by 7 bases; unmatched bases: 8. The CDR3 runs to 13 residues. Germline V gene data show CDR1 as LNHDA and CDR2 as SQIVND (reference sequence). The CDR3 nucleotides are TGTGCCAGCGGACAGGGCCTCGTTAACACCATATATTTT. It translates to CASGQGLVNTIYF. Full variable domain (remainder filled in from reference TRBV19 and TRBJ1-3): DGGITQSPKYLFRKEGQNVTLSCEQNLNHDAMYWYRQDPGQGLRLIYYSQIVNDFQKGDIAEGYSVSREKKESFPLTVTSAQKNPTAFYLCASGQGLVNTIYFGEGSWLTVV.

V usage is TRBV19 and J usage is TRBJ1-4; D not certain. Germline V CDR1 and CDR2: LNHDA, SQIVND (reference sequence). Trimming took off 3 bases at V and 8 bases at J, with 19 bases between the two ends. CDR3 length equals 16 residues. The CDR3 nucleotides read TGTGCCAGTAGTATTCACAGCCCCTGGGAGGGAGAAAAACTGTTTTTT. It codes for CASSIHSPWEGEKLFF.

A word on this clone: A read error may account for a junction end that differs from germline. The rearrangement joins TRBV7-2 to TRBJ2-7, with TRBD1 identical over 7 bases. This CDR3 is built from 12 residues. Germline V gene sequence: CDR1 SGHTA, CDR2 FQGNSA. The DNA of the CDR3 is TGTGCCAGCAGCTTGACGGGACAGCGAACAAGCTTC. Its protein product is CASSLTGQRTSF.

V and J are TRBV5-8 and TRBJ2-5; TRBD2 is a possible D gene (5 bases). V was shortened by 6 bases and J by 1 base, with 16 bases between the two germline ends. CDR1 is SGHTS and CDR2 is YDEGEE in the germline V gene. This CDR3 comprises 15 residues. CDR3 sequence: CASTILLRGQETQYF. The CDR3 nucleotides are TGTGCCAGCACTATATTACTCCGGGGCCAAGAGACCCAGTACTTC.

The chain uses TRBV10-3 and TRBJ1-5, with 8 positions matching TRBD1. The V gene end was trimmed by 2 bases and the J gene end by 4 bases; junction bases not matched to a gene: 1. From germline, CDR1 is ENHRY and CDR2 SYGVKD. This CDR3 is built from 14 residues. The DNA of the CDR3 is TGTGCCATCAGTGAGGGACAGGGTAATCAGCCCCAGCATTTT. Residues: CAISEGQGNQPQHF.

The count of this clone is one. The chain employs TRBV9 and TRBJ1-6; 9 positions agree with TRBD1. This CDR3 has 16 residues. Germline V gene data show CDR1 as SGDLS and CDR2 as YYNGEE. J gave up 4 bases and V 0 bases, and 2 bases lay outside the gene matches. The CDR3 spells CASSVDGTGYNSPLHF. CDR3 bases: TGTGCCAGCAGCGTAGATGGGACAGGGTATAATTCACCCCTCCACTTT. Filled out from reference TRBV9 and TRBJ1-6, the complete variable domain reads DSGVTQTPKHLITATGQRVTLRCSPRSGDLSVYWYQQSLDQGLQFLIQYYNGEERAKGNILERFSAQQFPDLHSELNLSSLELGDSALYFCASSVDGTGYNSPLHFGNGTRLTVT.

This sequence joins TRBV18 and TRBJ2-5; 7 bases agree with TRBD2. The CDR3 loop spans 14 amino acids. Germline CDR1 is KGHSH and CDR2 is LQKENI. J was trimmed by 5 bases and V by 2 bases; bases with no gene match: 5. The CDR3 nucleotides are TGTGCCAGCTCACCAACGGGGGGTCAGGAGACCCAGTACTTC. As protein: CASSPTGGQETQYF.

This chain joins TRBV30 and TRBJ1-2; maybe TRBD1 (5 bases). This CDR3 has 16 residues. Germline values: CDR1 GTSNPN, CDR2 SVGIG (reference sequence). Trimming left V 2 bases short and J 1 base short, with 17 bases between. CDR3 DNA sequence: TGTGCCTGGAGTCCATACGGACGGGACTATAACTATGGCTACACCTTC. Protein product: CAWSPYGRDYNYGYTF.

V and J are TRBV9 and TRBJ2-1; tentatively, D is TRBD2 (6 bases). V lost 4 bases to trimming and J lost 7 bases, with 21 bases between them. Looked up from germline, CDR1 is SGDLS and CDR2 is YYNGEE. CDR3 length: 16 residues. In DNA, the CDR3 is TGTGCCAGCAGCCCACGGTTCGGCGGGGTAGGAAATGAGCAGTTCTTC. This sequence encodes CASSPRFGGVGNEQFF.